These T cell receptor beta chains were read from a single sample in a study of control samples from healthy donors and cancer patients. Using immunoSEQ multiplex PCR, the repertoire was profiled, and TCRdb retains in-frame clones only, with some absent. The sample yields around 100,000 clones, 92% seen once. The sample taken for sequencing was blood. The receptors stem from a human donor in good health. The donor label of this sample is uncertain. Both conserved end residues are part of each CDR3. A D gene is named only where the DNA matches it firmly. Part of the rows lack a size; the others show once, few, many or a class for expanded clones.

v_gene	abundance	d_gene	j_gene	CDR3nt	CDR3aa
TRBV10-3	-	TRBD1	TRBJ2-1	TGTGCCATCAGCTGGACAGGGACGGGGAATGAGCAGTTCTTC	CAISWTGTGNEQFF
TRBV11-3	-	-	TRBJ1-1	TGTGCCAGCGGTTTACGGATGAACACTGAAGCTTTCTTT	CASGLRMNTEAFF
TRBV3-1/TRBV3-2	-	-	TRBJ1-3	TGTGCCAGCAGCCAAAGGTCCCTATCCTCTGGAAACACCATATATTTT	CASSQRSLSSGNTIYF
TRBV7-2	-	-	TRBJ1-3	TGTGCCAGCAGCTTAGGGTCTAAAGGAAACACCATATATTTT	CASSLGSKGNTIYF
TRBV2	once	-	TRBJ1-3	TGTGCCAGCAGCCCCGTTACGACCCGGAGGTGGGCCTCTGGAAACACCATATATTTT	CASSPVTTRRWASGNTIYF
TRBV19	-	TRBD2	TRBJ2-3	TGTGCCAGTACTCGGACTAGTACGGTTGGCACAGATACGCAGTATTTT	CASTRTSTVGTDTQYF
TRBV12-3/TRBV12-4	-	-	TRBJ2-3	TGTGCCAGCAGTTTTATCGGTGCAGATACGCAGTATTTT	CASSFIGADTQYF
TRBV2	once	-	TRBJ2-3	TGTGCCAGCAGGGGGCGAGGAGGCACAGATACGCAGTATTTT	CASRGRGGTDTQYF
TRBV6-1	-	-	TRBJ1-2	TGTGCCAGCAGTGAAGTACAAGGGGTCTATGGCTACACCTTC	CASSEVQGVYGYTF
TRBV5-1	-	-	TRBJ1-2	TGCGCCAGCAGCTTGGTCTCGGCAGGGGACTATGGCTACACCTTC	CASSLVSAGDYGYTF
TRBV6-6	-	TRBD1	TRBJ2-7	TGTGCCAGCACCTACCGGGACAGCCCTTCCTACGAGCAGTACTTC	CASTYRDSPSYEQYF
TRBV15	-	-	TRBJ1-5	TGTGCCACCAGCAGAAAAGGGTATAGCAATCAGCCCCAGCATTTT	CATSRKGYSNQPQHF
TRBV24-1	-	TRBD2	TRBJ2-1	TGTGCCACCAGTGACTCTAGCGGGGGCCCTCACAATGAGCAGTTCTTC	CATSDSSGGPHNEQFF
TRBV19	once	-	TRBJ2-2	TGTGCCAGTAGTAGGGAGGGGGCGGACACCGGGGAGCTGTTTTTT	CASSREGADTGELFF
TRBV7-3	-	TRBD1	TRBJ2-3	TGTGCCAGCAGCACACAGGGGGCTGCAGATACGCAGTATTTT	CASSTQGAADTQYF
TRBV5-1	-	TRBD1	TRBJ1-1	TGCGCCAGCAGCCCAACACAGGGGGCGGGATACACTGAAGCTTTCTTT	CASSPTQGAGYTEAFF
TRBV9	-	TRBD2	TRBJ2-5	TGTGCCAGCAGCGTAGCATTGGGAGCGGGGGGGCTGGAGACCCAGTACTTC	CASSVALGAGGLETQYF
TRBV7-8	-	TRBD1	TRBJ1-6	TGTGCCAGCAGCGCCGGACAGGTCTATAATTCACCCCTCCACTTT	CASSAGQVYNSPLHF
TRBV6-5	-	-	TRBJ2-6	TGTGCCAGCTGGGGGTCTGGGGCCAACGTCCTGACTTTC	CASWGSGANVLTF
TRBV6-5	-	-	TRBJ2-2	TGTGCCAGCAGTTACGACTCGCGAAACACCGGGGAGCTGTTTTTT	CASSYDSRNTGELFF
TRBV15	-	-	TRBJ2-3	TGTGCCACCAGGGGACGAGGGGGACTCCCTAGTACGCAGTATTTT	CATRGRGGLPSTQYF